Listed here are 24 T cell receptor beta chains from one sample, sequenced in a study of blood T cell repertoires in COVID-19 (dated by TCRdb to 2020 to 2021). Libraries were made using the immunoSEQ multiplex PCR assay. Entries here come from immuneACCESS through TCRdb and include only in-frame sequences with V and J called. Some clones fail to appear in such tables; in the studies checked, an unresolved V gene covers under half of the shortfall, and the cause of the remainder is unknown. This sample comprises roughly 130,000 clones, roughly 80% of them detected only once. Together, the top ten hold 10% to 15% of the sample. The material sequenced was peripheral blood. The receptors shown here come from a woman between 55 and 75 years old with acute or convalescent COVID-19.

The CDR3 DNA sequence: TGTGCCAGCAGCCCGGACAGGGGTCCCTACGAGCAGTACTTC. This codes for CASSPDRGPYEQYF. The chain employs TRBV5-4 and TRBJ2-7, with TRBD1 identical over 9 bases. The CDR3 has 14 residues. V trimming: 4 bases; J trimming: 2 bases; junction bases outside the gene matches: 4. The germline V gene encodes CDR1 SGHNT and CDR2 YYREEE (reference sequence).

The chain has TRBV9 and TRBJ1-4, with D possibly being TRBD1 (5 bases). The CDR3 contains 15 residues. Trimming took off 4 bases at V and 3 bases at J, with 13 bases between the two ends. From germline, CDR1 is SGDLS and CDR2 YYNGEE. As DNA, the CDR3 is TGTGCCAGCAGCCCAGCGGGGGGGGCTAATGAAAAACTGTTTTTT. It specifies CASSPAGGANEKLFF.

The V and J genes are TRBV5-4 and TRBJ1-1, with a tentative D call TRBD1 (6 bases). Trimming removed 6 bases at V and 4 bases at J, with 13 bases between. The CDR3 covers 13 residues. Germline values: CDR1 SGHNT, CDR2 YYREEE (reference sequence). DNA for the CDR3: TGTGCCAGCACCCTAGACAGGAGCACTGAAGCTTTCTTT. This codes for CASTLDRSTEAFF.

The J gene is TRBJ1-2, the V gene TRBV24-1, with TRBD1 matching over 8 bases. The CDR3 runs 14 residues. V shed 2 bases, J shed 4 bases, and the junction held 2 bases outside the gene matches. Germline V gene lookup returns CDR1 KGHDR and CDR2 SFDVKD. The CDR3 bases are TGTGCCACCAGTGATTGGACAGGGAGCTATGGCTACACCTTC. It yields the protein CATSDWTGSYGYTF.

The J gene is TRBJ2-1, the V gene TRBV27; 9 bases line up with TRBD2. The CDR3 covers 18 residues. Germline CDR1 reads MNHEY; CDR2 reads SMNVEV (reference sequence). V lost 7 bases, J lost 7 bases, and 20 bases stayed unmatched. The CDR3 bases are TGTGCCAGCATCTCTGGGGCGGTAGCGGGGGCCTCTTGGAATGAGCAGTTCTTC. This sequence encodes CASISGAVAGASWNEQFF.

The CDR3 DNA reads as TGTGCCATCAGCGATACAGGGAATTCACCCCTCCACTTT. It yields the protein CAISDTGNSPLHF. V is TRBV10-3 and J is TRBJ1-6, with a tentative D call TRBD1 (6 bases). The V gene lost 6 bases and the J gene lost 7 bases, with 10 bases spanning the gap. Per germline, CDR1 ENHRY and CDR2 SYGVKD. This CDR3 contains 13 residues.

The chain uses TRBV5-1 and TRBJ1-3, with D possibly matching TRBD1 (5 bases). Germline V gene data show CDR1 as SGHRS and CDR2 as YFSETQ. V lost 1 base and J lost 0, with 14 bases in between. This CDR3 is built from 17 residues. The CDR3 bases are TGCGCCAGCAGCTTGCAGACTTCAGGGTCCTCTGGAAACACCATATATTTT. Residues: CASSLQTSGSSGNTIYF.

The chain recombines TRBV10-3 with TRBJ1-4; 7 bases are a match to TRBD1. J gave up 7 bases and V 9 bases, and 8 bases lay outside the gene matches. Looked up from germline, CDR1 is ENHRY and CDR2 is SYGVKD. This CDR3 has 13 residues. The CDR3 here is CAIRTGVGEKLFF. CDR3 coding DNA: TGTGCCATAAGAACAGGGGTGGGTGAAAAACTGTTTTTT.

This clone was recorded a few times. The V call is TRBV19, the J call TRBJ1-2; 9 nucleotides match TRBD1. Germline lookup yields CDR1 LNHDA and CDR2 SQIVND (reference sequence). This CDR3 is built from 15 residues. J lost 2 bases, V lost 11 bases, and 12 bases had no gene match. CDR3 bases: TGTGCCTCCTCCTTAACCGGGACAGGGAACTATGGCTACACCTTC. Translation gives CASSLTGTGNYGYTF.

The chain employs TRBV7-5 and TRBJ2-2; the table names TRBD1, a call not compared with the DNA. TRBV7-5 is a known pseudogene. The CDR3 has 17 residues. The CDR3 region is CVRSSEPRDREAGELFF. CDR3 DNA sequence: TGTGTCAGAAGCTCCGAACCCCGGGACAGGGAGGCCGGGGAGCTGTTTTTT.

This rearrangement joins TRBV10-3 to TRBJ1-2; 7 nucleotides match TRBD1. V lost 6 bases to trimming and J lost 3 bases; unmatched junction nucleotides: 10. This CDR3 is built from 15 residues. The germline gives CDR1 ENHRY, CDR2 SYGVKD. In nucleotides, the CDR3 is TGTGCCATCAGCGAGAACAGGGGACAAGACTATGGCTACACCTTC. Its translation: CAISENRGQDYGYTF.

The chain uses TRBV6-5 and TRBJ1-2; 8 nucleotides agree with TRBD1. V lost 5 bases and J lost 4; bases outside the gene matches: 9. The germline gives CDR1 MNHEY, CDR2 SVGAGI. This CDR3 region has 15 residues. The CDR3 DNA follows: TGTGCCAGCAGTCGGACAGGGACCCTAGCCTATGGCTACACCTTC. Translating gives CASSRTGTLAYGYTF.

In its sample, this clone was seen once. The V gene is TRBV7-2, the J gene TRBJ2-3; D is unclear. V lost 1 base to trimming and J lost 3 bases, with 8 bases between them. The CDR3 has 14 residues. Looked up from germline, CDR1 is SGHTA and CDR2 is FQGNSA. The CDR3 loop is CASSLDGFTDTQYF. CDR3 in DNA: TGTGCCAGCAGCTTAGACGGGTTTACAGATACGCAGTATTTT.

The V and J genes are TRBV6-5 and TRBJ2-2, with 8 bases fitting TRBD1. Per the germline V gene, CDR1 is MNHEY and CDR2 is SVGAGI. The CDR3 contains 15 residues. V dropped 7 bases and J dropped 3; count of bases not matched to a gene: 7. The CDR3 DNA follows: TGTGCCAGCACCTGGACAGGGTTGGACACCGGGGAGCTGTTTTTT. Protein product: CASTWTGLDTGELFF.

This clone appeared once. Different DNA sequences within this sample yield the same CDR3. The chain has TRBV20-1 and TRBJ1-1; D may be TRBD1 (6 bases). This CDR3 is built from 11 residues. V gave up 3 bases and J gave up 5 bases, with 7 bases separating them. CDR1 is DFQATT, CDR2 SNEGSKA, per germline (reference sequence). The CDR3 bases are TGCAGTGCTAGCCAGGGGACTGAAGCTTTCTTT. Protein sequence: CSASQGTEAFF.

The rearrangement uses TRBV10-3 and TRBJ2-1; D is ambiguous. The CDR3 has 12 amino acids. Germline assignment: CDR1 ENHRY and CDR2 SYGVKD. Deletions cut 6 bases from V and 5 bases from J, with 8 bases between. CDR3 loop: CAISGYDNEQFF. The CDR3 nucleotides read TGTGCCATCAGCGGTTACGACAATGAGCAGTTCTTC.

This sequence joins TRBV5-1 and TRBJ2-7, with D possibly matching TRBD2 (6 bases). Trimming shortened V by 3 bases and J by 7 bases, and 8 bases separated the two germline ends. This CDR3 region has 11 residues. From germline, CDR1 is SGHRS and CDR2 YFSETQ. CDR3 sequence reads: CASSWAGEQYF. The CDR3 DNA is TGCGCCAGCAGCTGGGCGGGGGAGCAGTACTTC.

The chain recombines TRBV5-1 with TRBJ1-1; possibly TRBD1 for D (6 bases). V was shortened by 1 base and J by 3 bases, with 7 bases between the two germline ends. The CDR3 totals 13 residues. Germline V gene data show CDR1 as SGHRS and CDR2 as YFSETQ. The DNA of the CDR3 is TGCGCCAGCAGCTTGAGGACAGACACTGAAGCTTTCTTT. Translation: CASSLRTDTEAFF.

The chain uses TRBV25-1 and TRBJ1-6; perhaps TRBD1 as D (5 bases). CDR3 size: 17 residues. Trimming left V 1 base short and J 0 bases short, with 10 bases between. In germline, CDR1 is MGHDK, CDR2 SYGVNS. This CDR3 is CASSEWATGSYNSPLHF. In DNA, the CDR3 is TGTGCCAGCAGTGAATGGGCCACAGGCTCCTATAATTCACCCCTCCACTTT. The full variable domain, in which reference TRBV25-1 and TRBJ1-6 provide the parts outside the CDR3, is EADIYQTPRYLVIGTGKKITLECSQTMGHDKMYWYQQDPGMELHLIHYSYGVNSTEKGDLSSESTVSRIRTEHFPLTLESARPSHTSQYLCASSEWATGSYNSPLHFGNGTRLTVT.

This chain uses TRBV9 with TRBJ2-5; 12 bases map to TRBD2. Germline lookup yields CDR1 SGDLS and CDR2 YYNGEE. The CDR3 runs 15 residues. Losses at the gene ends were 6 bases for V and 0 bases for J; bases not matched to a gene: 3. Here the CDR3 DNA reads TGTGCCAGCACCCGGACTAGCGGGAACCAAGAGACCCAGTACTTC. It translates to CASTRTSGNQETQYF.

V gene TRBV6-1 combines with J gene TRBJ2-1; 7 positions agree with TRBD2. This CDR3 is built from 15 residues. Trimming removed 0 bases from V and 7 bases from J; junction bases left unmatched: 6. The V gene's germline CDR1 is MNHNS and CDR2 SASEGT. The CDR3 sequence: CASSEAGDGGNEQFF. The CDR3 coding sequence is TGTGCCAGCAGTGAAGCGGGGGACGGGGGGAATGAGCAGTTCTTC.

The chain has TRBV11-2 and TRBJ1-1; D is perhaps TRBD1 (5 bases). Germline CDR1 SGHAT, CDR2 FQNNGV. The CDR3 is made up of 13 amino acids. V lost 5 bases and J 1 base, leaving 8 bases between the germline ends. The CDR3 bases are TGTGCCAGCAGCCGACAGTCGAACACTGAAGCTTTCTTT. Residues: CASSRQSNTEAFF.

CDR3 sequence (DNA): TGCGCCAGCAGTGAGTCCAGGGATTTCCTTTATCAGCCCCAGCATTTT. This encodes CASSESRDFLYQPQHF. The chain links TRBV10-2 to TRBJ1-5, with D possibly matching TRBD1 (5 bases). V was pared by 0 bases and J by 5 bases, with 14 bases between. The germline gives CDR1 WSHSY, CDR2 SAAADI. The CDR3 extends over 16 amino acids.

The rearrangement links TRBV5-1 to TRBJ1-1; TRBD1 might be the D (5 bases). The CDR3 is 16 amino acids. The germline V gene has CDR1 SGHRS and CDR2 YFSETQ. V was cut by 4 bases and J by 3 bases, with 19 bases left in between. CDR3 bases: TGCGCCAGCAGCCCAACGCAGGGTCTTCTTGACACTGAAGCTTTCTTT. It is translated as CASSPTQGLLDTEAFF.